The clone carrying this TCR beta chain was recorded a few times. The data stem from a study of PD-1 blockade in classical Hodgkin lymphoma. Method: immunoSEQ multiplex PCR; TCRdb's copy keeps in-frame clones and lacks some. The repertoire has about 97,000 clones, around 89% of them found once; the top ten carry around 6.6%. Patients all relapsed after autologous stem cell transplantation, and there was variation in brentuximab vedotin exposure. J was trimmed by 3 bases and V by 3 bases; bases with no gene match: 6. CDR1 MDHEN and CDR2 SYDVKM come from the germline V gene. This CDR3 has 16 residues. This chain connects TRBV28 to TRBJ1-5; TRBD1 aligns across 9 bases. The source is a human donor with classical Hodgkin lymphoma. This specimen consisted of peripheral blood mononuclear cells (PBMCs), obtained before the second cycle of nivolumab. The CDR3: CASSFGGQGFNQPQHF. CDR3 coding DNA: TGTGCCAGCAGTTTCGGGGGACAGGGCTTCAATCAGCCCCAGCATTTT.